This TCR beta chain derives from a study of identical twins. This clonotype was seen a few times. The CDR3 length is 15 residues. Losses at the gene ends were 4 bases for V and 2 bases for J; bases not matched to a gene: 9. Germline CDR1 reads DFQATT; CDR2 reads SNEGSKA (reference sequence). TCRdb reprocessed the 5' RACE reads with MiXCR, giving one entry per CDR3 protein. The sample comprises roughly 690,000 distinct CDR3 sequences, 21% of which are singletons, and about 4.5% rests with the top ten. The data also belong to a second study, concerning T cells expressing NK-cell markers.

This chain joins TRBV20-1 and TRBJ2-7, with TRBD2 matching over 9 bases. This TCR was sampled from a young woman in good health. The sample comprised PBMCs. This CDR3 is CSATNPTSGPYEQYF. In DNA form, the CDR3 reads TGCAGTGCTACTAATCCGACTAGCGGTCCCTACGAGCAGTACTTC.